This TCR beta chain was recorded in a study of regulatory T cells in long-lasting Graves disease. This clonotype has ten or more counts. Time point given: newly diagnosed GD, antithyroid drugs for less than 3 months. PBMCs provided the RNA from which the TCR library was made. V was cut by 6 bases and J by 0 bases, with 14 bases left in between. CDR1 and CDR2 (germline): SGHRS, YFSETQ. This CDR3 contains 15 residues. Researchers made TCR beta libraries by using iRepertoire HTBI primers and running Arm-PCR on CDR3 regions. TCRdb re-derived calls from the multiplex PCR reads in MiXCR, one entry per CDR3 protein. The table lists some 250,000 distinct CDR3 sequences, 18% of them singletons. The data also belong to a second study, concerning T cells in Graves' hyperthyroidism and ophthalmopathy. From that second work: HTBI primers drove first-round RT-PCR of the TCR CDR3. Most thyroid clonotypes expanded above 0.001 were also detected in blood.

The V call is TRBV5-1, the J call TRBJ2-3; D might be TRBD1 (5 bases). The sequence derives from a woman aged 25 to 39 with Graves disease. This specimen consisted of peripheral blood mononuclear cells (PBMCs), obtained at new diagnosis, from a patient treated with antithyroid drugs. Written as DNA, the CDR3 is TGCGCCAGCACCCAGCATTCAGGGAGCACAGATACGCAGTATTTT. This encodes CASTQHSGSTDTQYF.